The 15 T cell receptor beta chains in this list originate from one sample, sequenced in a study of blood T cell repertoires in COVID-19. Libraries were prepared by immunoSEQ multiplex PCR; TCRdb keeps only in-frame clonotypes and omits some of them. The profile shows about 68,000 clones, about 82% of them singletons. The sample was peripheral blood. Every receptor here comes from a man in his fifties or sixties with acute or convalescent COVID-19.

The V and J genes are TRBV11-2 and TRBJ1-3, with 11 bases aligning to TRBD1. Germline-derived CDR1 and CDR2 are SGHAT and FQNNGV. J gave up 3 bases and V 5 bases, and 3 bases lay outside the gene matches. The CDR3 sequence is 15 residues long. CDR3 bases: TGTGCCAGCAGCGGACAGGGGGCCTTTGGAAACACCATATATTTT. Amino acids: CASSGQGAFGNTIYF.

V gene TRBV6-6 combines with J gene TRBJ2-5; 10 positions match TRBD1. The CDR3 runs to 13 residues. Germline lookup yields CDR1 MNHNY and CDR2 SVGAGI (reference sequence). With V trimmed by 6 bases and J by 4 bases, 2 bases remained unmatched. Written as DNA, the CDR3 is TGTGCCAGCAGACGGACAGGGGGAGAGACCCAGTACTTC. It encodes CASRRTGGETQYF.

The CDR3 here is CASSTGQKYEQYV. The CDR3 DNA is TGTGCCAGCAGCACGGGACAGAAATACGAGCAGTACGTC. The genes are TRBV7-8 and TRBJ2-7; 7 positions match TRBD1. Losses at the gene ends were 5 bases for V and 4 bases for J; bases not matched to a gene: 5. The length of the CDR3 is 13 residues. Germline loops: CDR1 SGHVS, CDR2 FQNEAQ.

The CDR3 region has the DNA TGTGCCATCAGTGGGGGACAGAGCTCTGGAAACACCATATATTTT. Protein sequence: CAISGGQSSGNTIYF. V and J are TRBV10-3 and TRBJ1-3; 7 bases line up with TRBD1. There are 15 residues in the CDR3. V lost 4 bases to trimming and J lost 0 bases; unmatched junction nucleotides: 3. Per germline, CDR1 ENHRY and CDR2 SYGVKD.

CDR3 sequence (DNA): TGTGCCAGCAGCTTAGAGAGGCGAGAACCCGATGAGCAGTTCTTC. It codes for CASSLERREPDEQFF. The chain links TRBV11-2 to TRBJ2-1; D uncertain. V was pared by 0 bases and J by 8 bases, with 14 bases between. CDR3 length: 15 residues. Germline V gives CDR1 SGHAT, CDR2 FQNNGV.

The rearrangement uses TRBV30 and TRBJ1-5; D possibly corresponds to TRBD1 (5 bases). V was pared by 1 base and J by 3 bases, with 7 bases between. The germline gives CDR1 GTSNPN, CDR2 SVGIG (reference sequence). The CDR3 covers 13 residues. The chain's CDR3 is CAWSGQNNQPQHF. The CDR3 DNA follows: TGTGCCTGGAGTGGACAGAACAATCAGCCCCAGCATTTT.

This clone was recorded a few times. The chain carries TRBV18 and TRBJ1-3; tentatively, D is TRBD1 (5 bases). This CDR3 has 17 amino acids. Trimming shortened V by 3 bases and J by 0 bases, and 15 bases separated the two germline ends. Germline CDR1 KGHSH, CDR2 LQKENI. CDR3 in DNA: TGTGCCAGCTCACCGTCGGTGGGGGACTTCTCTGGAAACACCATATATTTT. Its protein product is CASSPSVGDFSGNTIYF.

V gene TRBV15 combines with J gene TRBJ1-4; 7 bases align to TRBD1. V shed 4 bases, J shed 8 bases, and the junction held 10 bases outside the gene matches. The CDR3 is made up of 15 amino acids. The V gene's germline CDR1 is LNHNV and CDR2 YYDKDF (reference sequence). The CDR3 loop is CATSIDGQANEKLFF. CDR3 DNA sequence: TGTGCCACCAGCATTGATGGACAGGCCAACGAAAAACTGTTTTTT.

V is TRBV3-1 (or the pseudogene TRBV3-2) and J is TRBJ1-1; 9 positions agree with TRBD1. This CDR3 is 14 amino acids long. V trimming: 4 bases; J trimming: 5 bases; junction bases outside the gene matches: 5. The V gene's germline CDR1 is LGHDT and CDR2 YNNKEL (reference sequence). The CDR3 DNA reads TGTGCCAGCAGCCCGGGGACAGGGAGGACTGAAGCTTTCTTT. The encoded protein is CASSPGTGRTEAFF.

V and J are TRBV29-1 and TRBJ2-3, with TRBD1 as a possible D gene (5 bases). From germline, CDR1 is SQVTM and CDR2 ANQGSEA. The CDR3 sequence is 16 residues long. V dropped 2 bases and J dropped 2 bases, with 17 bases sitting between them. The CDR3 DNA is TGCAGCGTTGAAAGCCCGACAGTAAGATACACAGATACGCAGTATTTT. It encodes CSVESPTVRYTDTQYF.

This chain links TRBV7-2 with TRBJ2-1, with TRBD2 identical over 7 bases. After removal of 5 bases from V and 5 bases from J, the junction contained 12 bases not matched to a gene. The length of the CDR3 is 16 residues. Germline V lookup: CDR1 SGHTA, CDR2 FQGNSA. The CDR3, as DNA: TGTGCCAGCAGCCCCTATGGGCGGGGGAAGGACAATGAGCAGTTCTTC. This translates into CASSPYGRGKDNEQFF.

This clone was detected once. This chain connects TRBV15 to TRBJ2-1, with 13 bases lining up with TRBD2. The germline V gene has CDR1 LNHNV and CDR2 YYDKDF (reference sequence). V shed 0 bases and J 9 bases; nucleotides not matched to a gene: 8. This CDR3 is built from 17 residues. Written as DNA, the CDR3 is TGTGCCACCAGCAGAGAAGCGACTAGCGGGGGGATCATTGAGCAGTTCTTC. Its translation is CATSREATSGGIIEQFF.

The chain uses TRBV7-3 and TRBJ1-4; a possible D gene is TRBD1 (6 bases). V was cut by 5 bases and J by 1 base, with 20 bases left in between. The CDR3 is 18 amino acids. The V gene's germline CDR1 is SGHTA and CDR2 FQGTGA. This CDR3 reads CASSRQAGGRGTNEKLFF. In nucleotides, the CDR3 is TGTGCCAGCAGCCGACAGGCCGGGGGGCGCGGAACTAATGAAAAACTGTTTTTT.

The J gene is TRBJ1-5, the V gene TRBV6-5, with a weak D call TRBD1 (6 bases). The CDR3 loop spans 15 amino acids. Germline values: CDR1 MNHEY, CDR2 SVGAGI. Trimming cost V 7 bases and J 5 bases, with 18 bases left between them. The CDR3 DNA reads TGTGCCAGCACAAGACACAGGGAGATCGATCAGCCCCAGCATTTT. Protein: CASTRHREIDQPQHF.

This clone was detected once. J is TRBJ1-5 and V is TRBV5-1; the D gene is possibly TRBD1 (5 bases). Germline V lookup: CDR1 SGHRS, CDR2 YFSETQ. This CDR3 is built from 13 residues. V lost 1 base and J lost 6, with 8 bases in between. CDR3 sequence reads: CASSLSGGQPQHF. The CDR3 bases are TGCGCCAGCAGCTTGTCGGGGGGTCAGCCCCAGCATTTT.